This T cell receptor (beta chain) was captured by sequencing in a study of T cell repertoires in cytomegalovirus infection. This clonotype has only a few counts. Its target is unknown. In TCRdb, the reads were re-called with MiXCR into one record per CDR3 protein. The sample includes under 850,000 distinct CDR3 sequences, roughly 33% seen only once; the top ten take 18%. The CDR3 extends over 14 amino acids. Per germline, CDR1 LNHDA and CDR2 SQIVND (reference sequence). V dropped 5 bases and J dropped 8; count of bases not matched to a gene: 7. The clonotype comes from a human donor in good health (CMV status not recorded). Some clones in this sample may be carry-over from other donors' samples. The chain recombines TRBV19 with TRBJ2-3; 10 bases are a match to TRBD1. The specimen comprised cultured PBMCs, sampled from culture after CMV antigen stimulation. DNA for the CDR3: TGTGCCAGTAGTGCGACCGGGACAGGGGTTACGCAGTATTTT. This translates into CASSATGTGVTQYF.